This TCR beta chain was obtained from a study of tumor-infiltrating lymphocytes in localized non-small cell lung cancer. General observations from the study: No link was found between tumor T-cell fraction and recurrence-free survival. Immunotypes IM1 and IM2 had similar TCR-derived T-cell fractions. Compared with uninvolved lung, tumors showed higher T cell infiltration by TCRbeta sequencing.

Clones were read by immunoSEQ multiplex PCR, and TCRdb kept only the in-frame ones, dropping some. The sample shows 13,000 to 15,000 clones, 82% of them seen only once. Note on this clone: Its antigen is unknown.

V lost 6 bases and J lost 4; bases outside the gene matches: 2. The CDR3 is 12 residues long. Germline CDR1 reads MNHNY; CDR2 reads SVGAGI (reference sequence). This TCR derives from a human donor with non-small cell lung cancer. This rearrangement joins TRBV6-6 to TRBJ1-2; TRBD1 matches 7 bases. The specimen was lung tumor tissue. The CDR3 sequence is CASRPGGYGYTF. The DNA for the CDR3 is TGTGCCAGCAGACCAGGGGGCTATGGCTACACCTTC.